The 9 T cell receptor beta chains presented below share a single source sample, sequenced in a study of cytomegalovirus exposure and HLA in healthy donors. The PCR employed 60 Vbeta primers together with 13 Jbeta primers. Here immunoSEQ multiplex PCR was the method, and the copy in TCRdb shows in-frame clones only, minus some. The sample contains nearly 200,000 clones, approximately 78% of which appear only once. The sequencing input was PBMCs. These receptor sequences come from a woman between 50 and 59 years old in good health and CMV-seropositive.

Worth noting for this clone: The junction and the germline gene differ at one end; a read error may be behind it. The chain recombines TRBV30 with TRBJ2-6; maybe TRBD1 (5 bases). This CDR3 is 12 amino acids long. Germline CDR1 GTSNPN, CDR2 SVGIG (reference sequence). In nucleotides, the CDR3 is TGTGCCTGGAATGCTGGGGCCAACGGCCTGACTTTC. Encoded protein: CAWNAGANGLTF.

V and J are TRBV18 and TRBJ1-2; 7 positions match TRBD1. The CDR3 runs 13 residues. The trim removed 4 bases at V and 7 bases at J, leaving 6 bases unmatched. Germline values: CDR1 KGHSH, CDR2 LQKENI. The CDR3 loop is CASSQDRLGGYTF. In DNA form, the CDR3 reads TGTGCCAGCTCACAGGACAGGCTAGGTGGCTACACCTTC.

The rearrangement links TRBV19 to TRBJ1-4, with TRBD1 as a possible D gene (6 bases). The CDR3 totals 16 residues. Trimming shortened V by 7 bases and J by 5 bases, and 20 bases separated the two germline ends. CDR1 and CDR2 from the germline V gene are LNHDA and SQIVND (reference sequence). The CDR3, as DNA: TGTGCCAGTAACGCCCCAGCCGGGACAAGCAATGAAAAACTGTTTTTT. Translating gives CASNAPAGTSNEKLFF.

CDR3 bases: TGTGCCAGTAGTCTCTCTTCGGGACAGGACTACGAGCAGTACTTC. It codes for CASSLSSGQDYEQYF. The chain combines TRBV19 with TRBJ2-7; the match to TRBD1 covers 8 bases. Trimming at V came to 5 bases and at J to 3 bases, leaving 9 bases not matched to a gene. Germline CDR1 and CDR2: LNHDA and SQIVND (reference sequence). The CDR3 is 15 residues long.

V gene TRBV4-2 combines with J gene TRBJ2-1, with TRBD2 matching 12 bases. The CDR3 length is 17 residues. The germline V gene encodes CDR1 LGHNA and CDR2 YNFKEQ. The V and J ends lost 0 bases and 7 bases, in that order; junction bases with no gene match: 7. CDR3 protein: CASSQDPGLAGINEQFF. CDR3 sequence (DNA): TGTGCCAGCAGCCAAGATCCGGGACTAGCGGGTATAAATGAGCAGTTCTTC.

This clone appeared once. The gene calls are TRBV14 and TRBJ1-1, with D unclear. This CDR3 is 12 amino acids long. V dropped 3 bases and J dropped 4 bases, with 6 bases sitting between them. Germline V gene lookup returns CDR1 SGHDN and CDR2 FVKESK. The CDR3 protein is CASSQGSTEAFF. In DNA form, the CDR3 reads TGTGCCAGCAGCCAGGGGAGCACTGAAGCTTTCTTT.

This clone has a single count. The chain couples TRBV7-2 to TRBJ2-3, with 16 bases matching TRBD2. Germline V lookup: CDR1 SGHTA, CDR2 FQGNSA. This CDR3 is built from 14 residues. The V gene end was trimmed by 3 bases and the J gene end by 10 bases; junction bases not matched to a gene: 1. The CDR3, as DNA: TGTGCCAGCAGCTTGGGGACTAGCGGGAGGGCGCAGTATTTT. It specifies CASSLGTSGRAQYF.

There are a few counts of this clone. The rearrangement links TRBV6-6 to TRBJ2-7; 7 bases agree with TRBD2. CDR3 length equals 15 residues. Germline trimming cut 2 bases from V and 4 bases from J; bases unmatched to any gene: 8. Germline CDR1 and CDR2: MNHNY and SVGAGI (reference sequence). CDR3: CASSYGTTSWYEQYF. CDR3 in DNA: TGTGCCAGCAGTTACGGGACGACTAGCTGGTACGAGCAGTACTTC.

This clone was observed a handful of times. The chain joins TRBV18 to TRBJ2-6, with D perhaps matching TRBD1 (6 bases). V was shortened by 0 bases and J by 0 bases, with 15 bases between the two germline ends. The germline V gene encodes CDR1 KGHSH and CDR2 LQKENI. This CDR3 has 19 amino acids. Here the CDR3 reads CASSPPEGTRSSGANVLTF. The CDR3 DNA reads as TGTGCCAGCTCACCACCGGAAGGGACACGGAGCTCTGGGGCCAACGTCCTGACTTTC.